The TCR beta chain under discussion was sequenced for a study of blood T cell repertoires in COVID-19. Germline V lookup: CDR1 MGHRA, CDR2 YSYEKL. V lost 0 bases, J lost 4 bases, and 7 bases stayed unmatched. The CDR3 is 16 residues long. Sequencing used immunoSEQ multiplex PCR; TCRdb keeps in-frame clones, though not all of them. The data show about 280,000 clones, nearly 90% seen once. The sequenced sample was PBMCs or T cells enriched from blood (not recorded which). The TCR originated in a woman younger than 30 with acute COVID-19. The J gene is TRBJ2-7, the V gene TRBV4-1; 9 bases line up with TRBD1. The chain's CDR3 is CASSQDTGGAYYEQYF. DNA for the CDR3: TGCGCCAGCAGCCAAGATACAGGGGGCGCGTATTACGAGCAGTACTTC.